The 3 T cell receptor beta chains below were found in one sample sequenced in a study of cytomegalovirus exposure and HLA in healthy donors. In the PCR, 60 Vbeta and 13 Jbeta primers were used. This table comes from immunoSEQ multiplex PCR, and its TCRdb copy is limited to in-frame clones, with some not included. The table has roughly 140,000 clones, over 55% seen once; the top ten hold 2% to 2.5%. Sequencing was done on a sample of PBMCs. All receptors come from a man aged 35 to 55 in good health and CMV-seronegative.

V usage is TRBV28 and J usage is TRBJ2-2, with D possibly TRBD2 on 6 matching bases. The CDR3 loop spans 15 amino acids. From germline, CDR1 is MDHEN and CDR2 SYDVKM. Trimming removed 5 bases at V and 1 base at J, with 11 bases between. The CDR3 loop reads CASSHLRENTGELFF. CDR3 DNA sequence: TGTGCCAGCAGTCATCTGCGGGAGAACACCGGGGAGCTGTTTTTT. Full variable domain (missing parts from reference TRBV28 and TRBJ2-2): DVKVTQSSRYLVKRTGEKVFLECVQDMDHENMFWYRQDPGLGLRLIYFSYDVKMKEKGDIPEGYSVSREKKERFSLILESASTNQTSMYLCASSHLRENTGELFFGEGSRLTVL.

The gene calls are TRBV18 and TRBJ2-3; 9 bases are shared with TRBD1. The germline V gene encodes CDR1 KGHSH and CDR2 LQKENI. With V trimmed by 2 bases and J by 4 bases, 4 bases remained unmatched. The CDR3 has 15 amino acids. The CDR3 reads CASSPDRGWSDTQYF. CDR3 DNA sequence: TGTGCCAGCTCACCAGACAGGGGGTGGTCAGATACGCAGTATTTT.

CDR3 DNA sequence: TGTGCCAGCAGCTTTGGACAGTACGAGCAGTACTTC. Protein sequence: CASSFGQYEQYF. V usage is TRBV7-9 and J usage is TRBJ2-7, with D tentatively TRBD1 (6 bases). Trimming cost V 3 bases and J 4 bases, with 7 bases left between them. CDR1 and CDR2 from the germline V gene are SEHNR and FQNEAQ (reference sequence). This CDR3 is 12 amino acids long.